In this sample, the clone carrying this T cell receptor (beta chain) turned up a few times. The same CDR3 arises from other DNA sequences in this sample as well. CD45RA+ naive and CD45RA-negative memory subsets were separated from CD4+ cells. The data were obtained in a study of shared clonotypes between healthy human individuals. The ends were cut back, 1 base at V and 0 bases at J, with 1 base in the middle. This CDR3 has 11 amino acids. Germline assignment: CDR1 GTSNPN and CDR2 SVGIG (reference sequence). Some clones are missing from TCRdb's copy, which holds only in-frame ones; the method was immunoSEQ multiplex PCR. The sample comprises about 1 million clones, more than 60% of which are singletons, and around 1.4% rests with the top ten.

This chain uses TRBV30 with TRBJ2-7; D unresolved. The sequenced sample was memory CD4+ T cells sorted from blood. Subset reported: CD45RA-negative fraction. This receptor was obtained from a man between 18 and 29 years old in good health. The DNA for the CDR3 is TGTGCCTGGAGTGACTCCTACGAGCAGTACTTC. Translated, it gives CAWSDSYEQYF.